Listed here is a single T cell receptor (beta chain). Its antigen is not yet known. No qualities accompany the bases; no much larger clone lies one base away. CDR1 and CDR2 (SGHAT, FQNNGV) derive from the germline V gene. Trimming removed 5 bases from V and 0 bases from J, leaving 10 bases between the germline ends. The CDR3, cysteine through phenylalanine, is 14 amino acids long. Only the CDR3 region is kept as DNA, spanning 42 bases read in frame from base 1. Library preparation used the immunoSEQ multiplex PCR assay. The original pipeline was this. A statistical classification framework was built to diagnose cytomegalovirus status from the catalog of TCR beta chain sequences. The table comes from immuneACCESS by way of TCRdb, which keeps in-frame sequences with V and J called. Part of the clones is missing from these tables; in studies checked, under half for an unresolved V gene and the rest for unknown reasons. The V and J calls and clone size come from that table; D and trimming were worked out from the DNA. This sample lists 130,000 or so clones; roughly 86% were detected once. The top ten constitute over 3% of the sample.

This sample was included in a study of cytomegalovirus exposure and HLA in healthy donors (dated by TCRdb to 2016 to 2017). Looking at the study overall: According to a later analysis, one platform produced both the roughly 110 validation repertoires and the 666 repertoires of the first cohort. The study aimed to test whether signatures of past pathogen exposure could be identified by cataloging public T cell receptors. Along with the roughly 710-subject first cohort, a separate validation cohort of over a hundred different subjects was used. To predict cytomegalovirus infection status, the study combined high-throughput TCR immunosequencing, statistical association of individual TCRs with disease status, and machine learning.

What the authors observed across the whole study: The classifier was reported to diagnose cytomegalovirus status with high specificity and sensitivity in both the original cohort and the validation cohort. In vitro tests confirmed that a few of the cytomegalovirus-associated TCR beta chains recognize cytomegalovirus antigens. It was suggested by the authors that the approach could potentially be generalized to other disease states and immunological phenotypes. Across donors, most TCR sequences were observed very rarely, whereas some public TCRs were present in many individuals. The study gave a list of about 150 TCR beta chains associated with cytomegalovirus. A later analysis had no HLA typing for the validation cohort, so co-occurrence there was scored across all 110 or so repertoires. A later analysis found that TCRs clustered in the first cohort also tended to co-occur in the 130 or so validation repertoires, with more than 90% of cluster scores above 0.

The donors belonged to the validation cohort of under 150 subjects, which was separate from the approximately 700-subject first cohort. The chain employs TRBV11-2 and TRBJ2-5; the D gene cannot be resolved reliably. Sequenced sample: PBMCs. The TCR sequence derives from a man aged 25-45 years in good health and CMV-seronegative. The CDR3 region has the sequence CASSRHRYQETQYF. DNA sequence: TGTGCCAGCAGCCGACACCGGTACCAAGAGACCCAGTACTTC.